The T cell receptor (beta chain) under discussion was sequenced for a study of shared clonotypes between healthy human individuals. Study overall: The study enrolled a couple of women and a few men aged 18 to 49.

Sequenced by immunoSEQ multiplex PCR; TCRdb stores in-frame clones only, minus some. Here the sample spans nearly 750,000 clones, around 70% being singletons. Donors comprised healthy HIV-negative adults lacking recent acute infections or vaccinations. All of the donors resided in Nashville, Tennessee, and each was a Caucasian adult. Points from the study as a whole: Clonotype sharing among donors was thought likely to change with sequencing depth.

As for this clone: Its antigen is currently unknown.

This CDR3 is 16 amino acids long. The ends lost 3 bases at V and 4 bases at J; junction bases unmatched: 6. Germline V lookup: CDR1 MDHEN, CDR2 SYDVKM. Sequencing input: memory CD4+ T cells sorted from blood. The sample's subset: CD45RA-negative fraction. This TCR derives from a woman aged 30 to 39 in good health. The J gene is TRBJ2-3, the V gene TRBV28; 11 positions agree with TRBD2. The CDR3 spells CASSFPLSGRADTQYF. CDR3 sequence (DNA): TGTGCCAGCAGTTTCCCCCTTAGCGGGAGGGCAGATACGCAGTATTTT. Combining the CDR3 with reference TRBV28 and TRBJ2-3 gives the whole variable domain DVKVTQSSRYLVKRTGEKVFLECVQDMDHENMFWYRQDPGLGLRLIYFSYDVKMKEKGDIPEGYSVSREKKERFSLILESASTNQTSMYLCASSFPLSGRADTQYFGPGTRLTVL.